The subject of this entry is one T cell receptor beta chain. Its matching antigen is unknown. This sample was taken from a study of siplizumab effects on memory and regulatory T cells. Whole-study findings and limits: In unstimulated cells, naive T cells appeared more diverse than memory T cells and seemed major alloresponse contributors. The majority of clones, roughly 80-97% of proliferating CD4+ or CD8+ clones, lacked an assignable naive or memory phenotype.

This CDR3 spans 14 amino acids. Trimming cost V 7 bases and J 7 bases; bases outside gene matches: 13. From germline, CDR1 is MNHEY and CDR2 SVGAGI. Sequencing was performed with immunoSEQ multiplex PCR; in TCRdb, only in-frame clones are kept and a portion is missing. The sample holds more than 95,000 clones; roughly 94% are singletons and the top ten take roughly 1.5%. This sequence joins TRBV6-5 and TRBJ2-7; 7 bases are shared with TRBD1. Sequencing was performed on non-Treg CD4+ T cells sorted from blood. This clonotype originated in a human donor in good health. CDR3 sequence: CASTLTGFRGEQYF. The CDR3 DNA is TGTGCCAGCACTCTGACAGGGTTCCGCGGAGAGCAGTACTTC.